The present T cell receptor (beta chain) was sequenced within a study of blood T cell repertoires in COVID-19. Study-wide background: The United States, Italy and Spain were the sources of the acute and convalescent COVID-19 samples. The cDNA or gDNA used as material had been derived from T cells, B-cell-depleted T cells, or PBMCs.

Authors' analysis steps: It was from reference gene primer amplification that nucleated cell counts were estimated. Profiling relied on immunoSEQ multiplex PCR, and the TCRdb table lists in-frame clones only, not all of them. V and J calls and clone size follow that table, whereas D and trimming were derived from the DNA. The sample lists just over 250,000 clones; approximately 91% were seen once. It was during active infection that Seattle patients were enrolled and then longitudinally followed. CDR3 size: 15 residues. Germline assignment: CDR1 MNHNY and CDR2 SVGAGI (reference sequence). Trimming cost V 6 bases and J 4 bases; bases outside gene matches: 11.

V usage is TRBV6-6 and J usage is TRBJ2-5, with 7 bases matching TRBD2. The sequenced sample was peripheral blood. The receptor was derived from a person under 30 with COVID-19, enrolled during active disease. For the CDR3, the DNA is TGTGCCAGCAGCCCTTTCCAGGCGGGGGTAGAGACCCAGTACTTC. This codes for CASSPFQAGVETQYF.